This T cell receptor beta chain was recorded in a study of identical twins. This clonotype was picked up a small number of times. Trimming took 6 bases from V and 8 from J, leaving 10 bases between them. CDR3 length equals 12 residues. TCRdb itself ran the 5' RACE reads through MiXCR, one entry per CDR3 protein. The data contain under 250,000 distinct CDR3 sequences, around 9.6% of them singletons. The sample was memory (CD45RO+) T cells sorted from blood. V is TRBV12-3 or TRBV12-4 and J is TRBJ1-4; no reliable D call. The sequence was collected from a woman aged 18-35 years in good health. The CDR3 here is CASRTSGEKLFF. In nucleotides, the CDR3 is TGTGCCAGCAGGACTTCCGGGGAAAAACTGTTTTTT.